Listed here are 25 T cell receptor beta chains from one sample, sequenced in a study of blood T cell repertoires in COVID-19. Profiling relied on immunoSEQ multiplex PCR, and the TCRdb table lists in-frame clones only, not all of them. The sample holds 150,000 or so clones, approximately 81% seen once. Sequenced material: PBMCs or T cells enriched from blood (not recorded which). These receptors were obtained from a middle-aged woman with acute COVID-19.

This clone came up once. The CDR3 region is CASSDFARGNGEQYV. The CDR3 DNA sequence: TGTGCCAGCAGTGATTTCGCGCGGGGGAACGGCGAGCAGTACGTC. The rearrangement uses TRBV6-1 and TRBJ2-7; 7 bases map to TRBD2. With 3 bases clipped from V and 6 bases from J, the junction kept 11 bases outside the gene matches. This CDR3 region has 15 residues. Germline CDR1 MNHNS, CDR2 SASEGT.

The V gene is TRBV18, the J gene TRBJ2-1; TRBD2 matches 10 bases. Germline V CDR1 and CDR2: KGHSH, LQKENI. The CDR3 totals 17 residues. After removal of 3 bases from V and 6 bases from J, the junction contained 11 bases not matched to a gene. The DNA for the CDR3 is TGTGCCAGCTCACCGGGACTAGCGCGGGGCCTGGGCAATGAGCAGTTCTTC. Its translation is CASSPGLARGLGNEQFF.

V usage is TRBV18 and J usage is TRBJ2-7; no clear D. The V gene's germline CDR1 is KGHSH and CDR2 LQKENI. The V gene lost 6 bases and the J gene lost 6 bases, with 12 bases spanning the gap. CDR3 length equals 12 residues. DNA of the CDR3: TGTGCCAGCTCCCACCCCCGGAGCGAGCAGTACTTC. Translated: CASSHPRSEQYF.

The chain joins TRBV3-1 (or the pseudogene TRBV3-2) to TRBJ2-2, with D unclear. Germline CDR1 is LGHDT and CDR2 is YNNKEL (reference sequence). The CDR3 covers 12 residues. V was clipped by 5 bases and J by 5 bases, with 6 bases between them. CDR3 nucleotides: TGTGCCAGCAGCTATCAGACCGGGGAGCTGTTTTTT. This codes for CASSYQTGELFF.

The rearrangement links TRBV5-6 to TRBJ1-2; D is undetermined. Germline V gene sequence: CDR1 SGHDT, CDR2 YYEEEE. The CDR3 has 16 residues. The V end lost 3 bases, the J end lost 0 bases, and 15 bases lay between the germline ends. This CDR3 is CASSWRTVSTNYGYTF. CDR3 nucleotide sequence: TGTGCCAGCAGCTGGAGGACGGTCTCCACTAACTATGGCTACACCTTC.

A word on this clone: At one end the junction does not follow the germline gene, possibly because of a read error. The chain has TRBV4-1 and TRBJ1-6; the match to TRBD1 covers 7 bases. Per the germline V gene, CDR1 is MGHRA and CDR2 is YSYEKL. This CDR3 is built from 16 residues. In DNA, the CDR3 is TGCGCCAGCAGCCAAGTGCGACAGGGCTATTATTCACCCCTCCACTTT. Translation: CASSQVRQGYYSPLHF.

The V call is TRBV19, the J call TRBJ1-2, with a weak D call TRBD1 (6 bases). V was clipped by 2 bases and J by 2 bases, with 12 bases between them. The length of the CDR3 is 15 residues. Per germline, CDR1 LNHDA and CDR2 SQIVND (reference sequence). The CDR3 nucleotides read TGTGCCAGTAGTATAAGACAGGTATCCAACTATGGCTACACCTTC. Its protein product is CASSIRQVSNYGYTF.

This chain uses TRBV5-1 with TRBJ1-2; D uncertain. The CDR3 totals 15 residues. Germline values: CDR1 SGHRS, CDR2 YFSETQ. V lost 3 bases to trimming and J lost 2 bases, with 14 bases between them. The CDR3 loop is CASSSPTQSNYGYTF. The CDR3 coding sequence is TGCGCCAGCAGCTCCCCAACACAGAGCAACTATGGCTACACCTTC.

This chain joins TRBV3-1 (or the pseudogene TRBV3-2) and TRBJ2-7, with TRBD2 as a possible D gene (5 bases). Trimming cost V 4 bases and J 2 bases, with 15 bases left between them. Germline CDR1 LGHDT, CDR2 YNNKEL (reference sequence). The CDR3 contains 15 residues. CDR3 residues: CASSPGLAGPYEQYF. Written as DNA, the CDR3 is TGTGCCAGCAGCCCGGGCTTGGCGGGCCCCTACGAGCAGTACTTC.

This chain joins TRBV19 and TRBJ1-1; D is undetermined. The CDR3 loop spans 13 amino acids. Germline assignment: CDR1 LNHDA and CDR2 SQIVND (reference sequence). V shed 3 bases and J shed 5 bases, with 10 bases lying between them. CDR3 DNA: TGTGCCAGTAGTATGGAGAGGAGGACTGAAGCTTTCTTT. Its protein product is CASSMERRTEAFF.

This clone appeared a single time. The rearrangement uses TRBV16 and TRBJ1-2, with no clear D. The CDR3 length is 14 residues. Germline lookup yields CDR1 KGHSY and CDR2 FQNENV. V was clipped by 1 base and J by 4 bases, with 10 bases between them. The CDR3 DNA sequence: TGTGCCAGCAGCCAATATCGGGGAACCTATGGCTACACCTTC. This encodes CASSQYRGTYGYTF. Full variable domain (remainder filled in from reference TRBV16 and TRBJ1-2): GEEVAQTPKHLVRGEGQKAKLYCAPIKGHSYVFWYQQVLKNEFKFLISFQNENVFDETGMPKERFSAKCLPNSPCSLEIQATKLEDSAVYFCASSQYRGTYGYTFGSGTRLTVV.

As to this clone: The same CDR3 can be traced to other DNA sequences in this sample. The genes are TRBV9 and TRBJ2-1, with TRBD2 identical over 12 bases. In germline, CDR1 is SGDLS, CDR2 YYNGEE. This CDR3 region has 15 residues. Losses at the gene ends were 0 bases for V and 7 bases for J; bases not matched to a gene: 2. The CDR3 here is CASSVGLAGVNEQFF. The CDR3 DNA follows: TGTGCCAGCAGCGTAGGACTAGCGGGAGTTAATGAGCAGTTCTTC.

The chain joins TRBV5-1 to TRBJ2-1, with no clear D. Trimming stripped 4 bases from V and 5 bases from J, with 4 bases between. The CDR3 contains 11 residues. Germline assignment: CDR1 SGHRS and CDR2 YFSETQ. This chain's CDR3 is CASSTDNEQFF. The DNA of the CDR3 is TGCGCCAGCAGCACTGACAATGAGCAGTTCTTC.

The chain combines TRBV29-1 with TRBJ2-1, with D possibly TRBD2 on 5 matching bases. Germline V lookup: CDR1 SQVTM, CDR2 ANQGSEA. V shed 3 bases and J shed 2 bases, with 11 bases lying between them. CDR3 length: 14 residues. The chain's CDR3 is CSVDEGGTYNEQFF. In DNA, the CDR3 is TGCAGCGTTGATGAGGGTGGGACCTACAATGAGCAGTTCTTC.

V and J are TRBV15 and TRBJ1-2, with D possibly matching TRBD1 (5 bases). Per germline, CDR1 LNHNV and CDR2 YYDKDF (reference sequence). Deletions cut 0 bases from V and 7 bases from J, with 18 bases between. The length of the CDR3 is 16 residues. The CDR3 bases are TGTGCCACCAGCAGAGACCCAACCGAACCCGGGGGTGGCTACACCTTC. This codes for CATSRDPTEPGGGYTF.

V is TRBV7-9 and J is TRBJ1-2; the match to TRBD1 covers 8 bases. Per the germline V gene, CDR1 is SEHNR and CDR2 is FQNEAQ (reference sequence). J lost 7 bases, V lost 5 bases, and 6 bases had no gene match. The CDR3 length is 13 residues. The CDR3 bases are TGTGCCAGCAGCGGACAGGGTGTAGGTGGCTACACCTTC. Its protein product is CASSGQGVGGYTF.

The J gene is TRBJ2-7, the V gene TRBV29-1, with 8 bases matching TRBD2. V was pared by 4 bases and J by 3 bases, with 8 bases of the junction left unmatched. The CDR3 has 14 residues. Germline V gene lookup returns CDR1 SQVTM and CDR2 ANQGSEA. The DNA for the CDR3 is TGCAGCGTTGTCGGGGTTAGCGGGGACTACGAGCAGTACTTC. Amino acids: CSVVGVSGDYEQYF.

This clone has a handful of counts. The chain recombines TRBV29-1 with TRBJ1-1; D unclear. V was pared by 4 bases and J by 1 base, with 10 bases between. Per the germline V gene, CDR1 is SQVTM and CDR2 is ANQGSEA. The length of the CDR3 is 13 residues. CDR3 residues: CSVARQRNTEAFF. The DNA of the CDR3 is TGCAGCGTTGCGCGGCAAAGGAACACTGAAGCTTTCTTT.

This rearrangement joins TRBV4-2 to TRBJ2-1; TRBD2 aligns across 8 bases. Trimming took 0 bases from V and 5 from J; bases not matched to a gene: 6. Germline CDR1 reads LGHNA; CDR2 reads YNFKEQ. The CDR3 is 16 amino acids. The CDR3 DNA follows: TGTGCCAGCAGCCAAGATAGTAGCGGGATAAACAATGAGCAGTTCTTC. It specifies CASSQDSSGINNEQFF.

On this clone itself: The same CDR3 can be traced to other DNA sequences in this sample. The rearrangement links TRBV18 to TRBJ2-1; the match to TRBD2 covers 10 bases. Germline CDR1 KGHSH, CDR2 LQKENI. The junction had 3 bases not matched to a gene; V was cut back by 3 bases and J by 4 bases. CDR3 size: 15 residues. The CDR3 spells CASSPRTSGYNEQFF. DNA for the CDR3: TGTGCCAGCTCACCTCGGACTAGCGGATACAATGAGCAGTTCTTC.

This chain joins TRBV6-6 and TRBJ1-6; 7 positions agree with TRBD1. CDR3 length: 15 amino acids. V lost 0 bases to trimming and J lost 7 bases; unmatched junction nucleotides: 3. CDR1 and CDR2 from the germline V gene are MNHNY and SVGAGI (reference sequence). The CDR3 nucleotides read TGTGCCAGCAGTTACTCACGGGGACAGAATTCACCCCTCCACTTT. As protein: CASSYSRGQNSPLHF.

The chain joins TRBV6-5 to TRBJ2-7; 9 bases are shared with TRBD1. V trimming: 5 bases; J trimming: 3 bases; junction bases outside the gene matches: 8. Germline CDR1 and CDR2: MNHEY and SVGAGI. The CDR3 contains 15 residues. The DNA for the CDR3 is TGTGCCAGCAGTCTCATATCGACAGGGGGCTACGAGCAGTACTTC. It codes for CASSLISTGGYEQYF.

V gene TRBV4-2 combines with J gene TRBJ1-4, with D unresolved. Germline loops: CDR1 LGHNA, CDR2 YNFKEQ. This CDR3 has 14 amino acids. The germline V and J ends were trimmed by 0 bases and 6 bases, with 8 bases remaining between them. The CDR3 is CASSQDLADEKLFF. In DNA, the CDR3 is TGTGCCAGCAGCCAAGATTTGGCGGATGAAAAACTGTTTTTT.

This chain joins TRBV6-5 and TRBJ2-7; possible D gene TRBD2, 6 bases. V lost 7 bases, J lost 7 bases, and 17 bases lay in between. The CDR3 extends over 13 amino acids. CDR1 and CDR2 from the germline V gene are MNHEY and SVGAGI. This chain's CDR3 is CASTEGWAGEQYV. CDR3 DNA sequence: TGTGCCAGCACCGAGGGTTGGGCGGGGGAGCAGTACGTC.

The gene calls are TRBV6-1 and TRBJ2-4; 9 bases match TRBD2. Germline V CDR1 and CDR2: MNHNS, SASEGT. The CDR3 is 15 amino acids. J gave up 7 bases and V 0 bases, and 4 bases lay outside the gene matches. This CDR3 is CASSEARGRANIQYF. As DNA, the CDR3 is TGTGCCAGCAGTGAAGCACGCGGGAGGGCCAACATTCAGTACTTC.